The 26 T cell receptor beta chains below come from one sample, sequenced in a study of early T cells in non-severe SARS-CoV-2 infection. TCRdb independently ran MiXCR on the 5' RACE reads; one entry per CDR3 protein. The sample has more than 85,000 distinct CDR3 sequences, around 16% seen once. The material was whole blood, obtained at baseline. These receptor sequences come from an adult who was a healthcare worker with PCR-confirmed SARS-CoV-2 infection or an uninfected control (not recorded which).

The chain couples TRBV7-6 to TRBJ2-1; D remains ambiguous. The CDR3 is 14 amino acids. V shed 5 bases and J shed 0 bases, with 8 bases lying between them. Germline V gene lookup returns CDR1 SGHVS and CDR2 FNYEAQ. The CDR3 here is CASSISSSYNEQFF. The CDR3 DNA reads TGTGCCAGCAGCATCTCGAGCTCCTACAATGAGCAGTTCTTC.

The rearrangement joins TRBV9 to TRBJ2-7; D unclear. Germline V gene lookup returns CDR1 SGDLS and CDR2 YYNGEE. This CDR3 has 14 amino acids. The V gene lost 4 bases and the J gene lost 3 bases, with 14 bases spanning the gap. CDR3 loop: CASSRGVALYEQYF. CDR3 nucleotide sequence: TGTGCCAGCAGCCGTGGGGTGGCCCTCTACGAGCAGTACTTC. Filled out from reference TRBV9 and TRBJ2-7, the complete variable domain reads DSGVTQTPKHLITATGQRVTLRCSPRSGDLSVYWYQQSLDQGLQFLIQYYNGEERAKGNILERFSAQQFPDLHSELNLSSLELGDSALYFCASSRGVALYEQYFGPGTRLTVT.

This clonotype was picked up many times. The J gene is TRBJ2-3, the V gene TRBV11-2, with D hard to call. V dropped 3 bases and J dropped 0 bases, with 10 bases sitting between them. CDR1 SGHAT and CDR2 FQNNGV come from the germline V gene. The CDR3 covers 15 residues. CDR3 DNA sequence: TGTGCCAGCAGCTTGGCAGCCCCTAGCACAGATACGCAGTATTTT. Translated: CASSLAAPSTDTQYF.

This clonotype appeared a few times. This chain connects TRBV29-1 to TRBJ2-4; D is undetermined. Germline CDR1 and CDR2: SQVTM and ANQGSEA. Between the trimmed V and J ends, which lost 2 bases and 7 bases, there was a span of 12 bases. This CDR3 is 13 amino acids long. CDR3 coding DNA: TGCAGCGTTGAATTACCCGTGGAGAACATTCAGTACTTC. It codes for CSVELPVENIQYF.

In this sample, this clonotype turned up a few times. The V call is TRBV3-1, the J call TRBJ2-7, with D unresolved. In germline, CDR1 is LGHDT, CDR2 YNNKEL (reference sequence). Trimming removed 7 bases from V and 2 bases from J, with 15 bases in between. The CDR3 is 14 amino acids. The CDR3 bases are TGTGCCAGCATGGCCTCGGCAGGAGCCTACGAGCAGTACTTC. Translation: CASMASAGAYEQYF.

This clonotype was seen many times. The V call is TRBV20-1, the J call TRBJ2-5; 10 bases agree with TRBD2. V lost 3 bases and J lost 2; bases outside the gene matches: 6. Germline CDR1 is DFQATT and CDR2 is SNEGSKA (reference sequence). This CDR3 region has 15 residues. The CDR3 loop reads CSASELAGFQETQYF. In DNA form, the CDR3 reads TGCAGTGCTAGTGAACTAGCGGGATTTCAAGAGACCCAGTACTTC.

This clonotype showed up just a few times. The chain couples TRBV10-3 to TRBJ2-7; 7 bases agree with TRBD1. Trimming cost V 5 bases and J 9 bases; bases outside gene matches: 10. Germline V lookup: CDR1 ENHRY, CDR2 SYGVKD. This CDR3 is 13 amino acids long. CDR3 in amino acids: CAISRQGSEVQYF. For the CDR3, the DNA is TGTGCCATCAGTCGACAGGGAAGTGAAGTGCAGTACTTC.

This clonotype has just a few counts. This sequence joins TRBV12-3 or TRBV12-4 and TRBJ2-3; 14 bases map to TRBD2. The CDR3 length is 15 residues. The trim removed 7 bases at V and 6 bases at J, leaving 6 bases unmatched. Here the CDR3 DNA reads TGTGCCAGCAACACCGGGACTAGCGGGAGTGATACGCAGTATTTT. Translation: CASNTGTSGSDTQYF.

This clonotype was seen only a few times. J is TRBJ2-1 and V is TRBV9, with a possible D match to TRBD2 (5 bases). The CDR3 covers 14 residues. Trimming cost V 3 bases and J 8 bases, with 15 bases left between them. CDR1 SGDLS and CDR2 YYNGEE come from the germline V gene. In nucleotides, the CDR3 is TGTGCCAGCAGCGGGGGAGCGGTCGCCGATGAGCAGTTCTTC. This translates into CASSGGAVADEQFF.

J is TRBJ2-1 and V is TRBV6-1; 7 bases match TRBD2. CDR3 size: 15 residues. The germline gives CDR1 MNHNS, CDR2 SASEGT. J was trimmed by 7 bases and V by 1 base; bases with no gene match: 7. The CDR3 DNA reads as TGTGCCAGCAGTGAAGGGGGTTTGGGAGGGAATGAGCAGTTCTTC. It translates to CASSEGGLGGNEQFF.

This clonotype showed up just a few times. The CDR3 DNA follows: TGCAGTGCTAGACAGCGCTACGAGCAGTACTTC. Its protein product is CSARQRYEQYF. The gene calls are TRBV20-1 and TRBJ2-7; D is uncertain. V lost 2 bases and J lost 3, with 5 bases in between. Germline V gene sequence: CDR1 DFQATT, CDR2 SNEGSKA (reference sequence). The CDR3 loop spans 11 amino acids.

Only one count was recorded for this clonotype. The chain is built from TRBV2 and TRBJ2-7; possibly TRBD1 for D (6 bases). Germline CDR1 and CDR2: SNHLY and FYNNEI. V was shortened by 11 bases and J by 3 bases, with 20 bases between the two germline ends. CDR3 length equals 14 residues. CDR3 amino acids: CASSPRGQGYEQYF. Written as DNA, the CDR3 is TGTGCCTCCAGCCCGAGGGGACAAGGCTACGAGCAGTACTTC.

The rearrangement uses TRBV15 and TRBJ2-2; 8 nucleotides align to TRBD1. With V trimmed by 8 bases and J by 3 bases, 8 bases remained unmatched. The germline V gene has CDR1 LNHNV and CDR2 YYDKDF (reference sequence). This CDR3 has 15 residues. This chain's CDR3 is CATRTGRMDTGELFF. CDR3 DNA: TGTGCCACCCGGACAGGGCGGATGGACACCGGGGAGCTGTTTTTT.

The chain has TRBV12-5 and TRBJ2-5; 7 bases fit TRBD1. V lost 8 bases, J lost 3 bases, and 3 bases stayed unmatched. Germline lookup yields CDR1 LGHNT and CDR2 FRNRAP. This CDR3 is 12 amino acids long. This CDR3 is CASSTGEETQYF. For the CDR3, the DNA is TGTGCTAGTTCTACAGGGGAAGAGACCCAGTACTTC.

This chain links TRBV28 with TRBJ1-1; D unresolved. Germline V CDR1 and CDR2: MDHEN, SYDVKM. The CDR3 covers 14 residues. Trimming took off 11 bases at V and 0 bases at J, with 16 bases between the two ends. The CDR3 spells CAVGRGVMNTEAFF. The CDR3 bases are TGTGCCGTTGGGCGGGGAGTTATGAACACTGAAGCTTTCTTT.

In its sample, this clonotype was seen a few times. The chain combines TRBV12-3 or TRBV12-4 with TRBJ1-1, with D hard to call. The CDR3 spans 15 residues. V shed 2 bases and J shed 1 base, with 11 bases lying between them. CDR3 protein: CASSLTWDTNTEAFF. The CDR3, as DNA: TGTGCCAGCAGTTTAACTTGGGATACGAACACTGAAGCTTTCTTT.

This clonotype occurred a few times. The V call is TRBV4-3, the J call TRBJ1-1; D is uncertain. The V end was cut by 0 bases, the J end by 3 bases, with 5 bases between. The V gene's germline CDR1 is LGHNA and CDR2 YSLEER. The CDR3 has 13 amino acids. The DNA for the CDR3 is TGCGCCAGCAGCCAAGAGTACCACACTGAAGCTTTCTTT. Protein product: CASSQEYHTEAFF.

This clonotype showed up many times. This rearrangement joins TRBV25-1 to TRBJ1-1; no firm D call. The CDR3 is 11 amino acids. The germline V gene encodes CDR1 MGHDK and CDR2 SYGVNS. With 5 bases removed from V and 11 bases from J, the gap between germline ends came to 12 bases. CDR3 sequence reads: CASSFWQDAFF. For the CDR3, the DNA is TGTGCCAGCAGTTTCTGGCAAGATGCTTTCTTT.

This clonotype was detected many times. This chain connects TRBV20-1 to TRBJ2-1; no clear D. Germline V gene data show CDR1 as DFQATT and CDR2 as SNEGSKA (reference sequence). This CDR3 spans 16 amino acids. The DNA for the CDR3 is TGCTCGACCCAGGCGGCAACCACAAGCTCCTACAATGAGCAGTTCTTC. Its protein product is CSTQAATTSSYNEQFF.

This clonotype was counted between two and nine times. The chain couples TRBV11-2 to TRBJ2-3; D ambiguous. The germline V gene has CDR1 SGHAT and CDR2 FQNNGV. Trimming took 0 bases from V and 7 from J, leaving 8 bases between them. The CDR3 sequence is 13 residues long. The DNA for the CDR3 is TGTGCCAGCAGCTTAGAGGTCGGGCATACGCAGTATTTT. Translated, it gives CASSLEVGHTQYF.

Ten or more counts support this clonotype. The chain combines TRBV7-9 with TRBJ1-3; D is uncertain. The CDR3 covers 13 residues. Trimming stripped 6 bases from V and 8 bases from J, with 14 bases between. CDR1 is SEHNR and CDR2 is FQNEAQ in the germline V gene (reference sequence). DNA of the CDR3: TGTGCCAGCAGTCGGGCGGTTTTGGACACCATATATTTT. Protein: CASSRAVLDTIYF.

The CDR3 protein is CASRSRGNFTKVYNEQFF. CDR3 bases: TGTGCCAGCAGAAGCAGGGGAAACTTTACTAAGGTCTACAATGAGCAGTTCTTC. The gene calls are TRBV11-2 and TRBJ2-1; a weak D match, TRBD1 (6 bases). The CDR3 loop spans 18 amino acids. Germline loops: CDR1 SGHAT, CDR2 FQNNGV. Trimming pared 6 bases from V and 3 bases from J, leaving 24 bases between.

V and J are TRBV20-1 and TRBJ1-1; 7 bases are a match to TRBD1. Germline V gene data show CDR1 as DFQATT and CDR2 as SNEGSKA (reference sequence). This CDR3 spans 14 amino acids. Trimming took 4 bases from V and 5 from J; bases not matched to a gene: 10. As DNA, the CDR3 is TGCAGTGCTAAAACAGGGGCTGTTTGGACTGAAGCTTTCTTT. Protein product: CSAKTGAVWTEAFF.

This clonotype has a handful of counts. J is TRBJ2-1 and V is TRBV2; 9 nucleotides align to TRBD2. This CDR3 comprises 15 residues. CDR1 SNHLY and CDR2 FYNNEI come from the germline V gene. Unmatched junction bases numbered 7, after V lost 2 bases and J lost 8 bases. CDR3 in amino acids: CASSELAGDVDEQFF. CDR3 DNA: TGTGCCAGCAGTGAATTAGCGGGAGATGTTGATGAGCAGTTCTTC.

This clonotype was seen a few times. CDR3: CASSFRVAGGPEEQYF. The CDR3 region has the DNA TGCGCCAGCAGCTTCAGAGTAGCGGGAGGGCCAGAGGAGCAGTACTTC. This chain joins TRBV4-1 and TRBJ2-7; TRBD2 matches at 11 bases. This CDR3 is 16 amino acids long. Per the germline V gene, CDR1 is MGHRA and CDR2 is YSYEKL. Trimming took 5 bases from V and 7 from J; bases not matched to a gene: 13.

This sequence joins TRBV7-2 and TRBJ2-3; possibly TRBD1 for D (6 bases). The V and J ends lost 4 bases and 5 bases respectively, with 19 bases between them. The germline gives CDR1 SGHTA, CDR2 FQGNSA. This CDR3 is built from 16 residues. The CDR3 spells CASSSELQGLGDTQYF. Written as DNA, the CDR3 is TGTGCCAGCAGCTCCGAATTACAGGGCTTAGGAGATACGCAGTATTTT. The full variable domain, completed using reference TRBV7-2 and TRBJ2-3, is GAGVSQSPSNKVTEKGKDVELRCDPISGHTALYWYRQSLGQGLEFLIYFQGNSAPDKSGLPSDRFSAERTGGSVSTLTIQRTQQEDSAVYLCASSSELQGLGDTQYFGPGTRLTVL.